This T cell receptor (beta chain) was recorded in a study of breast tumors, draining lymph nodes, adjacent tissues. Broader study findings: Compared with basal-like, luminal-like tumors shared significantly more repertoire with nontumor tissue. Compared with lymph nodes, tumors were less diverse; compared with nontumor tissue, more. Most tumor T cells seemingly derive from lymph node, then expand in tumor.

This clonotype appeared many times. Antigen specificity is unknown. Samples came from axillary lymph nodes draining the breast cancer. TCRdb re-analysed the multiplex PCR reads in MiXCR, keeping a single row per CDR3 protein. The sample has 200,000 to 250,000 distinct CDR3 sequences; 30% to 35% are singletons. The V and J ends lost 1 base and 1 base, in that order; junction bases with no gene match: 7. Germline V CDR1 and CDR2: SGDLS, YYNGEE. The CDR3 contains 17 residues. The V call is TRBV9, the J call TRBJ2-3; 9 bases agree with TRBD2. The source material was axillary lymph node tissue. The source of this sequence is a female donor with breast cancer. Some clones in this sample may be carry-over from other donors' samples. The CDR3 coding sequence is TGTGCCAGCAGCGTACTGGCTAGCGGGGCACGCACAGATACGCAGTATTTT. This codes for CASSVLASGARTDTQYF. Using reference TRBV9 and TRBJ2-3 for the parts outside the CDR3, the full variable domain is DSGVTQTPKHLITATGQRVTLRCSPRSGDLSVYWYQQSLDQGLQFLIQYYNGEERAKGNILERFSAQQFPDLHSELNLSSLELGDSALYFCASSVLASGARTDTQYFGPGTRLTVL.